These 18 T cell receptor beta chains were all obtained from the same sample, sequenced in a study of cytomegalovirus exposure and HLA in healthy donors. Primers for the PCR totalled 60 Vbeta and 13 Jbeta. Method: immunoSEQ multiplex PCR; TCRdb's copy keeps in-frame clones and lacks some. Among some 200,000 clones listed, just under 70% were seen once. The specimen was PBMCs. The receptors shown here come from a man between 35 and 55 years old in good health and CMV-seropositive.

The chain uses TRBV4-1 and TRBJ2-7; 9 bases agree with TRBD1. The CDR3 totals 15 residues. Germline V gene data show CDR1 as MGHRA and CDR2 as YSYEKL. V was pared by 2 bases and J by 4 bases, with 6 bases of the junction left unmatched. The CDR3 region has the DNA TGCGCCAGCAGCCAACCGGGACAGGGACTTTACGAGCAGTACTTC. Encoded protein: CASSQPGQGLYEQYF.

The CDR3 DNA is TGTGCCAGCACCGGCGGACAGGCCCGAGAGGAGTTCTTC. It yields the protein CASTGGQAREEFF. The gene calls are TRBV6-1 and TRBJ2-1, with 7 bases lining up with TRBD1. The V gene's germline CDR1 is MNHNS and CDR2 SASEGT. The CDR3 loop spans 13 amino acids. V shed 7 bases, J shed 14 bases, and the junction held 14 bases outside the gene matches.

The chain links TRBV10-3 to TRBJ2-3; D remains ambiguous. This CDR3 comprises 11 residues. Germline CDR1 is ENHRY and CDR2 is SYGVKD. With 11 bases removed from V and 4 bases from J, the gap between germline ends came to 10 bases. The DNA of the CDR3 is TGTGCCGCTGCAACGGCAGATACGCAGTATTTT. It translates to CAAATADTQYF.

The chain employs TRBV5-1 and TRBJ2-5; possibly TRBD2 for D (6 bases). The DNA end favors TRBJ2-7, so the J call may be wrong. The V gene's germline CDR1 is SGHRS and CDR2 YFSETQ. The CDR3 consists of 14 residues. This CDR3 reads CASSLVGGEDEQYF. The CDR3, as DNA: TGCGCCAGCAGCTTGGTTGGAGGGGAGGACGAGCAGTACTTC.

The V and J genes are TRBV13 and TRBJ2-7; D is perhaps TRBD1 (5 bases). The V and J ends lost 5 bases and 5 bases respectively, with 10 bases between them. The CDR3 loop spans 12 amino acids. Germline lookup yields CDR1 PRHDT and CDR2 FYEKMQ (reference sequence). For the CDR3, the DNA is TGTGCCAGCAGCCAGGGCTTCAACGAGCAGTACTTC. Translation: CASSQGFNEQYF.

This rearrangement joins TRBV7-2 to TRBJ2-1, with D possibly being TRBD2 (6 bases). Germline CDR1 is SGHTA and CDR2 is FQGNSA. V shed 0 bases and J shed 7 bases, with 13 bases lying between them. The CDR3 has 15 residues. CDR3 loop: CASSLAWRGWNEQFF. Written as DNA, the CDR3 is TGTGCCAGCAGCTTAGCATGGAGGGGTTGGAATGAGCAGTTCTTC.

The chain uses TRBV5-1 and TRBJ1-1, with 8 nucleotides matching TRBD1. Per the germline V gene, CDR1 is SGHRS and CDR2 is YFSETQ. The CDR3 has 14 amino acids. V lost 4 bases, J lost 6 bases, and 8 bases stayed unmatched. The CDR3 loop reads CASSMDREGAEAFF. The CDR3 region has the DNA TGCGCCAGCAGCATGGACAGGGAGGGCGCTGAAGCTTTCTTT.

For this clone: The junction differs from germline at one of its ends, possibly a read error. V and J are TRBV7-9 and TRBJ2-2, with D uncertain. Germline V gene data show CDR1 as SEHNR and CDR2 as FQNEAQ (reference sequence). The CDR3 runs 11 residues. Here the CDR3 reads CSSSVSGELFF. DNA of the CDR3: TGTTCCAGCAGCGTATCCGGGGAGCTGTTTTTT.

This sequence joins TRBV10-3 and TRBJ2-7; 10 nucleotides line up with TRBD1. This CDR3 spans 16 amino acids. The V and J ends lost 2 bases and 2 bases, in that order; junction bases with no gene match: 6. Looked up from germline, CDR1 is ENHRY and CDR2 is SYGVKD. The CDR3 protein is CAISERTGTGAYEQYF. The CDR3 bases are TGTGCCATCAGTGAGCGCACCGGGACAGGGGCCTACGAGCAGTACTTC.

The chain uses TRBV25-1 and TRBJ2-2; 7 nucleotides line up with TRBD1. CDR3 length equals 17 residues. After removal of 1 base from V and 4 bases from J, the junction contained 9 bases not matched to a gene. CDR1 and CDR2 (germline): MGHDK, SYGVNS. The CDR3 sequence is CASSESVARGITGELFF. In nucleotides, the CDR3 is TGTGCCAGCAGTGAATCCGTCGCCAGGGGGATCACCGGGGAGCTGTTTTTT.

The V call is TRBV10-3, the J call TRBJ1-1; unclear D gene. The CDR3 totals 16 residues. Trimming removed 6 bases at V and 1 base at J, with 18 bases between. Germline-derived CDR1 and CDR2 are ENHRY and SYGVKD. In DNA form, the CDR3 reads TGTGCCATCAGCGTTACAGTCATCGCAGAGAACACTGAAGCTTTCTTT. This sequence encodes CAISVTVIAENTEAFF.

This clone has a single count. This chain uses TRBV11-2 with TRBJ1-4; possible D gene TRBD1, 5 bases. Germline V lookup: CDR1 SGHAT, CDR2 FQNNGV. Trimming removed 1 base from V and 3 bases from J, with 6 bases in between. The CDR3 spans 14 residues. CDR3 sequence reads: CASSLGGANEKLFF. CDR3 DNA sequence: TGTGCCAGCAGCTTAGGGGGGGCTAATGAAAAACTGTTTTTT.

This clone was found a few times. This chain uses TRBV5-6 with TRBJ2-5; the D gene is possibly TRBD2 (5 bases). The CDR3 spans 14 residues. CDR1 is SGHDT and CDR2 is YYEEEE in the germline V gene. V lost 4 bases to trimming and J lost 4 bases, with 14 bases between them. As DNA, the CDR3 is TGTGCCAGCAGCCAGTATGGAGGTAGAGAGACCCAGTACTTC. It yields the protein CASSQYGGRETQYF.

This chain uses TRBV19 with TRBJ2-7, with a tentative D call TRBD1 (6 bases). V lost 3 bases to trimming and J lost 4 bases, with 16 bases between them. The CDR3 contains 15 residues. CDR1 is LNHDA, CDR2 SQIVND, per germline (reference sequence). The CDR3 reads CASSIGQIGEYEQYF. The CDR3 region has the DNA TGTGCCAGTAGTATCGGACAGATCGGAGAGTACGAGCAGTACTTC.

This clone has just a few counts. No conserved phenylalanine or tryptophan is present at the end of the CDR3, so a read error is the likely explanation. The rearrangement links TRBV27 to TRBJ2-7; 9 nucleotides agree with TRBD1. The CDR3 length is 16 residues. Germline CDR1 MNHEY, CDR2 SMNVEV (reference sequence). V lost 6 bases and J lost 2; bases outside the gene matches: 11. This chain's CDR3 is CASSSLMGQGPYEQYL. CDR3 DNA: TGTGCCAGCAGCTCCTTAATGGGACAGGGACCCTACGAGCAGTACCTC.

This chain joins TRBV5-4 and TRBJ1-1, with D possibly TRBD1 on 6 matching bases. The germline V and J ends were trimmed by 2 bases and 5 bases, with 10 bases remaining between them. The CDR3 consists of 13 residues. Germline V gene lookup returns CDR1 SGHNT and CDR2 YYREEE (reference sequence). CDR3 sequence: CASSLQGGTEAFF. CDR3 DNA: TGTGCCAGCAGCTTACAGGGTGGTACTGAAGCTTTCTTT.

This chain links TRBV7-6 with TRBJ2-3; 8 nucleotides match TRBD2. Trimming cost V 0 bases and J 1 base; bases outside gene matches: 3. The CDR3 covers 16 residues. The germline gives CDR1 SGHVS, CDR2 FNYEAQ. The CDR3, as DNA: TGTGCCAGCAGCTTAGCGCGGGAGGTAGGCACAGATACGCAGTATTTT. It is translated as CASSLAREVGTDTQYF. The full variable domain, rest sourced from reference TRBV7-6 and TRBJ2-3, is GAGVSQSPRYKVTKRGQDVALRCDPISGHVSLYWYRQALGQGPEFLTYFNYEAQQDKSGLPNDRFSAERPEGSISTLTIQRTEQRDSAMYRCASSLAREVGTDTQYFGPGTRLTVL.

The chain combines TRBV6-5 with TRBJ2-7; 7 bases agree with TRBD1. Germline lookup yields CDR1 MNHEY and CDR2 SVGAGI. CDR3 length: 16 residues. V lost 2 bases, J lost 4 bases, and 11 bases stayed unmatched. The CDR3 nucleotides are TGTGCCAGCAGTTACGACAGGGTCAACGCCAGGTACGAGCAGTACTTC. It codes for CASSYDRVNARYEQYF.